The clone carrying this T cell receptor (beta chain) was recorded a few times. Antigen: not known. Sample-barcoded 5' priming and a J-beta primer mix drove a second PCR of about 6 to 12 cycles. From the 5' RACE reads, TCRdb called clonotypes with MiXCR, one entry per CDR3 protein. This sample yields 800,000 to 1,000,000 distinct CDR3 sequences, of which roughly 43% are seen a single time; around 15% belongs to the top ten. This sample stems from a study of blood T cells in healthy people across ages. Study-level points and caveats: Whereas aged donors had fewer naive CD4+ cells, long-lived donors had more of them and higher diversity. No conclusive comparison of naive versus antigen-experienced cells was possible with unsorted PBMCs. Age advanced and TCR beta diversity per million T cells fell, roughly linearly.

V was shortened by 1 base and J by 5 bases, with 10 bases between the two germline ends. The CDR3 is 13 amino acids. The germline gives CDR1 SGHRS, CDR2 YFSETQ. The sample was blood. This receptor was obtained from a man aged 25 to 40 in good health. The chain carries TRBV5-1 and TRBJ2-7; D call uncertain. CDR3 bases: TGCGCCAGCAGCTTGTATGGTCTGGACGAGCAGTACTTC. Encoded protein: CASSLYGLDEQYF.